The 22 T cell receptor beta chains below all came from one sample that was sequenced in a study of cytomegalovirus exposure and HLA in healthy donors. PCR was performed using 60 Vbeta and 13 Jbeta primers. The data were produced by immunoSEQ multiplex PCR, yet TCRdb's version contains in-frame clones alone and is incomplete. The sample lists hundreds of thousands of clones; around 80% were seen once. The sample comprised PBMCs. The receptors shown here come from a man between 18 and 35 years old in good health and CMV-seronegative.

V and J are TRBV5-5 and TRBJ2-7, with unresolved D. Per the germline V gene, CDR1 is SGHKS and CDR2 is YYEKEE (reference sequence). The CDR3 is 13 residues long. Trimming removed 7 bases from V and 0 bases from J, with 11 bases in between. The CDR3 nucleotides read TGTGCCAGCGGATTACAGAGCTCCTACGAGCAGTACTTC. Translating it yields CASGLQSSYEQYF. The entire variable domain, with the rest obtained from reference TRBV5-5 and TRBJ2-7, is as follows: DAGVTQSPTHLIKTRGQQVTLRCSPISGHKSVSWYQQVLGQGPQFIFQYYEKEERGRGNFPDRFSARQFPNYSSELNVNALLLGDSALYLCASGLQSSYEQYFGPGTRLTVT.

V usage is TRBV6-5 and J usage is TRBJ2-7; TRBD1 aligns across 7 bases. The CDR3 length is 15 residues. The V and J ends lost 6 bases and 3 bases, in that order; junction bases with no gene match: 11. Germline assignment: CDR1 MNHEY and CDR2 SVGAGI. The CDR3 loop is CASSPQGTADYEQYF. The DNA for the CDR3 is TGTGCCAGCAGCCCTCAGGGGACAGCAGACTACGAGCAGTACTTC.

The chain employs TRBV30 and TRBJ2-7, with 8 bases lining up with TRBD2. V lost 4 bases to trimming and J lost 1 base; unmatched junction nucleotides: 3. This CDR3 region has 13 residues. Germline CDR1 GTSNPN, CDR2 SVGIG (reference sequence). The CDR3 region is CAWNPGGSYEQYF. The CDR3 DNA reads as TGTGCCTGGAATCCGGGAGGGTCCTACGAGCAGTACTTC.

The chain uses TRBV13 and TRBJ2-7; 11 bases are a match to TRBD2. The CDR3 consists of 16 residues. After removal of 2 bases from V and 0 bases from J, the junction contained 3 bases not matched to a gene. Germline lookup yields CDR1 PRHDT and CDR2 FYEKMQ (reference sequence). CDR3 nucleotide sequence: TGTGCCAGCAGCTTACGGACTAGCGGGTCCTCCTACGAGCAGTACTTC. This translates into CASSLRTSGSSYEQYF.

This chain uses TRBV30 with TRBJ1-5; D is unresolved. Germline V gene lookup returns CDR1 GTSNPN and CDR2 SVGIG (reference sequence). The CDR3 extends over 12 amino acids. V was clipped by 0 bases and J by 9 bases, with 9 bases between them. Here the CDR3 DNA reads TGTGCCTGGAGTGTACTAGGAACGCCCCAGCATTTT. Amino acids: CAWSVLGTPQHF.

The chain recombines TRBV29-1 with TRBJ2-1; weak D call: TRBD2 (5 bases). Trimming pared 6 bases from V and 0 bases from J, leaving 15 bases between. The CDR3 has 15 residues. The germline V gene encodes CDR1 SQVTM and CDR2 ANQGSEA. The CDR3 DNA reads TGCAGCGTACCCGGAGAGGGCCGCTCCTACAATGAGCAGTTCTTC. Amino acid sequence: CSVPGEGRSYNEQFF.

This clone has just one count. This rearrangement joins TRBV2 to TRBJ2-7; no clear D gene. The germline V gene has CDR1 SNHLY and CDR2 FYNNEI. The CDR3 covers 10 residues. V gave up 10 bases and J gave up 9 bases, with 13 bases separating them. The DNA for the CDR3 is TGTGCCACCCAGGCGTTGGGGCAGTACTTC. Its protein is CATQALGQYF. The full variable domain, in which reference TRBV2 and TRBJ2-7 provide the parts outside the CDR3, is EPEVTQTPSHQVTQMGQEVILRCVPISNHLYFYWYRQILGQKVEFLVSFYNNEISEKSEIFDDQFSVERPDGSNFTLKIRSTKLEDSAMYFCATQALGQYFGPGTRLTVT.

The chain is built from TRBV29-1 and TRBJ1-1, with D perhaps matching TRBD1 (5 bases). This CDR3 is 14 amino acids long. The germline V and J ends were trimmed by 1 base and 1 base, with 10 bases remaining between them. Germline CDR1 is SQVTM and CDR2 is ANQGSEA. In DNA form, the CDR3 reads TGCAGCGTTGAAGGGGGCGAAGGGAACACTGAAGCTTTCTTT. Translating it yields CSVEGGEGNTEAFF.

The V and J genes are TRBV9 and TRBJ2-1, with a possible D match to TRBD1 (5 bases). Germline-derived CDR1 and CDR2 are SGDLS and YYNGEE. V dropped 7 bases and J dropped 5 bases, with 13 bases sitting between them. The CDR3 spans 13 residues. The CDR3 region has the DNA TGTGCCAGCTCGCAGGGAACTCACAATGAGCAGTTCTTC. It encodes CASSQGTHNEQFF.

The chain has TRBV7-2 and TRBJ2-7, with a tentative D call TRBD2 (5 bases). The CDR3 is 13 amino acids. The germline V gene has CDR1 SGHTA and CDR2 FQGNSA. V was cut by 1 base and J by 6 bases, with 10 bases left in between. The DNA for the CDR3 is TGTGCCAGCAGCTTAGGACTACCCTCCGAGCAGTACTTC. The encoded protein is CASSLGLPSEQYF.

The chain is built from TRBV5-4 and TRBJ2-7, with D perhaps matching TRBD2 (6 bases). Germline V gene data show CDR1 as SGHNT and CDR2 as YYREEE (reference sequence). V lost 0 bases and J 0 bases, leaving 13 bases between the germline ends. CDR3 size: 16 residues. CDR3 amino acids: CASSLAPGTDSYEQYF. CDR3 DNA: TGTGCCAGCAGCTTGGCACCCGGGACTGACTCCTACGAGCAGTACTTC. Variable domain in full (rest from reference TRBV5-4 and TRBJ2-7): ETGVTQSPTHLIKTRGQQVTLRCSSQSGHNTVSWYQQALGQGPQFIFQYYREEENGRGNFPPRFSGLQFPNYSSELNVNALELDDSALYLCASSLAPGTDSYEQYFGPGTRLTVT.

In its sample, this clone was seen once. This CDR3 reads CASNDRLAEKLFF. For the CDR3, the DNA is TGTGCCAGTAATGACAGGTTGGCTGAAAAACTGTTTTTT. The chain is built from TRBV19 and TRBJ1-4; D may be TRBD1 (6 bases). Germline CDR1 reads LNHDA; CDR2 reads SQIVND (reference sequence). The CDR3 loop spans 13 amino acids. The V gene lost 7 bases and the J gene lost 7 bases, with 13 bases spanning the gap.

The chain joins TRBV7-9 to TRBJ2-7; D ambiguous. Germline lookup yields CDR1 SEHNR and CDR2 FQNEAQ (reference sequence). V shed 4 bases and J shed 4 bases, with 5 bases lying between them. The length of the CDR3 is 11 residues. CDR3 coding DNA: TGTGCCAGCAGCTCAACATACGAGCAGTACTTC. Its protein is CASSSTYEQYF.

V and J are TRBV11-2 and TRBJ1-2, with D possibly TRBD1 on 5 matching bases. The ends were cut back, 3 bases at V and 0 bases at J, with 11 bases in the middle. Germline lookup yields CDR1 SGHAT and CDR2 FQNNGV. The CDR3 totals 15 residues. The CDR3, as DNA: TGTGCCAGCAGCTTGGGGGGTTTAGCTAACTATGGCTACACCTTC. Translation gives CASSLGGLANYGYTF.

This clone was seen a handful of times. This chain uses TRBV30 with TRBJ2-7, with a possible D match to TRBD2 (6 bases). V lost 4 bases to trimming and J lost 2 bases, with 18 bases between them. There are 15 residues in the CDR3. The germline V gene has CDR1 GTSNPN and CDR2 SVGIG (reference sequence). The DNA of the CDR3 is TGTGCCTGGACTCGAGCGAACGGAGGGGCCTACGAGCAGTACTTC. Protein: CAWTRANGGAYEQYF.

This clone was seen a single time. The chain carries TRBV28 and TRBJ2-5; 9 positions match TRBD2. Per the germline V gene, CDR1 is MDHEN and CDR2 is SYDVKM. V shed 5 bases and J 5 bases; nucleotides not matched to a gene: 3. The CDR3 is 13 residues long. The CDR3 DNA reads TGTGCCAGCAGTCTTAGCGGGAGTGAGACCCAGTACTTC. Its protein is CASSLSGSETQYF.

The V and J genes are TRBV2 and TRBJ1-4; D is ambiguous. V was shortened by 8 bases and J by 5 bases, with 9 bases between the two germline ends. The CDR3 length is 12 residues. Per germline, CDR1 SNHLY and CDR2 FYNNEI. CDR3 in DNA: TGTGCCAGCCGGACGGGGAATGAAAAACTGTTTTTT. This encodes CASRTGNEKLFF.

The chain combines TRBV12-5 with TRBJ2-1; D possibly corresponds to TRBD2 (6 bases). The ends were cut back, 6 bases at V and 6 bases at J, with 12 bases in the middle. Germline V gene lookup returns CDR1 LGHNT and CDR2 FRNRAP. The CDR3 runs 13 residues. The CDR3 DNA reads as TGTGCTAGTGGGCGACTGGGGGGCAATGAGCAGTTCTTC. Residues: CASGRLGGNEQFF.

The chain has TRBV7-2 and TRBJ2-7, with TRBD2 matching 8 bases. The CDR3 contains 16 residues. Germline V gene data show CDR1 as SGHTA and CDR2 as FQGNSA. V dropped 2 bases and J dropped 3; count of bases not matched to a gene: 9. Written as DNA, the CDR3 is TGTGCCAGCAGCTTAACCGGGGGGGCGATGGTCTACGAGCAGTACTTC. It is translated as CASSLTGGAMVYEQYF.

The V call is TRBV7-8, the J call TRBJ1-1; D might be TRBD1 (6 bases). V gave up 0 bases and J gave up 2 bases, with 13 bases separating them. The CDR3 runs to 16 residues. The germline gives CDR1 SGHVS, CDR2 FQNEAQ. CDR3 coding DNA: TGTGCCAGCAGCTTAGCGCCCTTGGGACAAAACACTGAAGCTTTCTTT. As protein: CASSLAPLGQNTEAFF.

This chain connects TRBV19 to TRBJ1-1; D uncertain. Deletions cut 4 bases from V and 5 bases from J, with 11 bases between. CDR3 length equals 13 residues. Germline V gene sequence: CDR1 LNHDA, CDR2 SQIVND (reference sequence). CDR3 in DNA: TGTGCCAGTAGTAGGTGGGAGCGAACTGAAGCTTTCTTT. Its protein product is CASSRWERTEAFF.

This clone was detected only once. Other DNA sequences from this sample encode an identical CDR3 as well. V usage is TRBV14 and J usage is TRBJ2-1; D is perhaps TRBD2 (6 bases). The V end lost 2 bases, the J end lost 4 bases, and 9 bases lay between the germline ends. CDR3 length: 14 residues. Germline CDR1 SGHDN, CDR2 FVKESK. As DNA, the CDR3 is TGTGCCAGCAGCCAATGGGGGGTATACAATGAGCAGTTCTTC. Encoded protein: CASSQWGVYNEQFF.